The present entry profiles one T cell receptor (beta chain) with its context. Its specificity is unknown. The sequence runs out 3 residues before the end of the CDR3; the remainder is reconstructed from the germline J gene. The entry originates in a study of T cell clonality in common variable immunodeficiency. This CDR3 comprises 13 residues. CDR1 and CDR2 (germline): SGHTA, FQGNSA. Clones were read by immunoSEQ multiplex PCR, and TCRdb kept only the in-frame ones, dropping some. The sample shows over 25,000 clones, none of them appearing just once. CVID subjects were neither ill nor on immunomodulatory or immunosuppressive medication at sampling. Study-level points and caveats: Fewer deletions and N-nucleotide insertions were reportedly seen in common variable immunodeficiency TCR beta sequences.

Sample: peripheral blood mononuclear cells. V and J are TRBV7-2 and TRBJ1-2; tentative D call: TRBD1 (5 bases). The sequence was obtained from a human donor with common variable immunodeficiency. The part of the CDR3 DNA that was read is TGTGCCAGCAGCGACGGACGGACAAGGGGC. Protein sequence: CASSDGRTRG. The complete CDR3 sequence is CASSDGRTRGYTF.